Shown below are 20 T cell receptor beta chains from a single sample sequenced in a study of cytomegalovirus exposure and HLA in healthy donors. Vbeta (60) and Jbeta (13) primers were used in the PCR. Libraries were prepared by immunoSEQ multiplex PCR; TCRdb keeps only in-frame clonotypes and omits some of them. The sample records just under 95,000 clones, roughly 80% being singletons. The sample consisted of PBMCs. The receptors originated from a man in his forties or fifties in good health and CMV-seropositive.

The J gene is TRBJ1-2, the V gene TRBV7-9, with TRBD1 as a possible D gene (5 bases). V lost 2 bases, J lost 2 bases, and 15 bases lay in between. Germline V gene sequence: CDR1 SEHNR, CDR2 FQNEAQ (reference sequence). CDR3 size: 16 residues. For the CDR3, the DNA is TGTGCCAGCAGCTTATGGGAAGGGGTATCGAACTATGGCTACACCTTC. It specifies CASSLWEGVSNYGYTF.

The gene calls are TRBV30 and TRBJ2-7; 7 bases agree with TRBD1. The germline V gene has CDR1 GTSNPN and CDR2 SVGIG (reference sequence). Trimming at V came to 3 bases and at J to 5 bases, leaving 7 bases not matched to a gene. CDR3 length: 13 amino acids. The CDR3 DNA reads as TGTGCCTGGAGCCGACAGGGAAGGGACGAGCAGTACTTC. Translated, it gives CAWSRQGRDEQYF.

As regards this clone: Other DNA sequences in this sample translate to the same CDR3. The rearrangement joins TRBV5-1 to TRBJ2-3; D possibly corresponds to TRBD1 (5 bases). Trimming shortened V by 0 bases and J by 6 bases, and 5 bases separated the two germline ends. Germline-derived CDR1 and CDR2 are SGHRS and YFSETQ. The CDR3 covers 12 residues. This CDR3 reads CASSLAGDTQYF. The CDR3 DNA reads as TGCGCCAGCAGCTTGGCAGGGGATACGCAGTATTTT.

This sequence joins TRBV6-1 and TRBJ1-5; D is undetermined. This CDR3 is 16 amino acids long. The germline V gene has CDR1 MNHNS and CDR2 SASEGT. The V end lost 4 bases, the J end lost 2 bases, and 15 bases lay between the germline ends. CDR3 DNA sequence: TGTGCCAGCAGTGCTTTATTCAACGGGGGCAATCAGCCCCAGCATTTT. It codes for CASSALFNGGNQPQHF.

The CDR3 DNA follows: TGTGCCTGGAGTGATTTGGGACAGGGAGGCTACGAGCAGTACTTC. Translated: CAWSDLGQGGYEQYF. The chain has TRBV30 and TRBJ2-7; 9 bases agree with TRBD1. Germline V CDR1 and CDR2: GTSNPN, SVGIG (reference sequence). The junction had 7 bases not matched to a gene; V was cut back by 1 base and J by 3 bases. This CDR3 spans 15 amino acids.

The rearrangement joins TRBV5-1 to TRBJ1-1; 7 nucleotides agree with TRBD1. Germline values: CDR1 SGHRS, CDR2 YFSETQ. The length of the CDR3 is 17 residues. After removal of 6 bases from V and 5 bases from J, the junction contained 19 bases not matched to a gene. DNA of the CDR3: TGCGCCAGCACCACTCGAGGTACAGGGGCAAAGAGTACTGAAGCTTTCTTT. This gives the protein CASTTRGTGAKSTEAFF. The whole variable domain, filled in from reference TRBV5-1 and TRBJ1-1, reads KAGVTQTPRYLIKTRGQQVTLSCSPISGHRSVSWYQQTPGQGLQFLFEYFSETQRNKGNFPGRFSGRQFSNSRSEMNVSTLELGDSALYLCASTTRGTGAKSTEAFFGQGTRLTVV.

CDR3 nucleotides: TGTGCCAGCAGTGAAGATTGGGGCGATACGCAGTATTTT. It encodes CASSEDWGDTQYF. The rearrangement links TRBV2 to TRBJ2-3; D is perhaps TRBD1 (5 bases). The CDR3 is 13 amino acids. V dropped 1 base and J dropped 6 bases, with 8 bases sitting between them. Germline lookup yields CDR1 SNHLY and CDR2 FYNNEI.

This clone showed up just a few times. The chain employs TRBV5-5 and TRBJ2-7; 7 nucleotides line up with TRBD1. The germline V gene has CDR1 SGHKS and CDR2 YYEKEE (reference sequence). The CDR3 is made up of 14 amino acids. The junction had 9 bases not matched to a gene; V was cut back by 3 bases and J by 6 bases. CDR3 sequence: CASSWTGGDFEQYF. The DNA for the CDR3 is TGTGCCAGCAGCTGGACAGGAGGTGACTTCGAGCAGTACTTC.

This chain joins TRBV5-1 and TRBJ1-1, with TRBD1 matching 10 bases. The J segment lost 7 bases and the V segment lost 4 bases, leaving 10 bases of the junction unmatched. The CDR3 has 15 residues. Per germline, CDR1 SGHRS and CDR2 YFSETQ. In nucleotides, the CDR3 is TGCGCCAGCAGCACTGGACAGGGGGGTGGGAGTGAAGCTTTCTTT. The encoded protein is CASSTGQGGGSEAFF.

V gene TRBV6-1 combines with J gene TRBJ2-7, with D tentatively TRBD2 (6 bases). The V gene's germline CDR1 is MNHNS and CDR2 SASEGT. The CDR3 consists of 12 residues. V lost 4 bases to trimming and J lost 6 bases, with 10 bases between them. DNA for the CDR3: TGTGCCAGCAGTGTCGGACTAAGCGAGCAGTACTTC. Its translation: CASSVGLSEQYF.

V is TRBV7-9 and J is TRBJ2-1; possible D gene TRBD1, 6 bases. This CDR3 comprises 15 residues. CDR1 is SEHNR and CDR2 is FQNEAQ in the germline V gene (reference sequence). Trimming pared 6 bases from V and 8 bases from J, leaving 20 bases between. The CDR3 sequence: CASSVATGLGDEQFF. The DNA of the CDR3 is TGTGCCAGCAGTGTCGCGACAGGCCTTGGGGATGAGCAGTTCTTC.

Details on this clone: The missing conserved phenylalanine or tryptophan at the end of this CDR3 makes a read error likely. This CDR3 is CASSQDGTGGINEQYL. CDR3 DNA sequence: TGCGCCAGCAGCCAAGATGGGACAGGGGGCATCAACGAGCAGTACCTC. The chain couples TRBV4-3 to TRBJ2-7; 12 bases line up with TRBD1. The CDR3 loop spans 16 amino acids. The V and J ends lost 0 bases and 5 bases, in that order; junction bases with no gene match: 5. Germline assignment: CDR1 LGHNA and CDR2 YSLEER.

The chain has TRBV7-2 and TRBJ2-7; D may be TRBD1 (6 bases). Germline values: CDR1 SGHTA, CDR2 FQGNSA. The germline V and J ends were trimmed by 4 bases and 7 bases, with 14 bases remaining between them. The CDR3 sequence is 13 residues long. CDR3 protein: CASSSRQAREQYF. CDR3 nucleotide sequence: TGTGCCAGCAGCTCGAGACAGGCCCGGGAGCAGTACTTC. The variable domain in full, completed from reference TRBV7-2 and TRBJ2-7, reads GAGVSQSPSNKVTEKGKDVELRCDPISGHTALYWYRQSLGQGLEFLIYFQGNSAPDKSGLPSDRFSAERTGGSVSTLTIQRTQQEDSAVYLCASSSRQAREQYFGPGTRLTVT.

This chain uses TRBV7-9 with TRBJ2-5; perhaps TRBD1 as D (5 bases). This CDR3 region has 14 residues. The germline V and J ends were trimmed by 5 bases and 2 bases, with 12 bases remaining between them. The germline CDR1 and CDR2 sequences are SEHNR and FQNEAQ (reference sequence). The CDR3 coding sequence is TGTGCCAGCAGCCAAGACAGAAAGCAAGAGACCCAGTACTTC. Translation gives CASSQDRKQETQYF.

Only one count was recorded for this clone. This chain joins TRBV7-2 and TRBJ2-7, with a possible D match to TRBD2 (6 bases). V lost 2 bases to trimming and J lost 4 bases, with 15 bases between them. This CDR3 spans 15 amino acids. Germline CDR1 and CDR2: SGHTA and FQGNSA. The CDR3 is CASSLSGGAQYEQYF. CDR3 DNA sequence: TGTGCCAGCAGCTTAAGCGGAGGGGCTCAATACGAGCAGTACTTC.

J is TRBJ2-2 and V is TRBV15, with 10 bases fitting TRBD2. In germline, CDR1 is LNHNV, CDR2 YYDKDF (reference sequence). V lost 1 base to trimming and J lost 0 bases; unmatched junction nucleotides: 17. The CDR3 contains 22 residues. Here the CDR3 DNA reads TGTGCCACCAGCAGAGGTGGGATAGCGGGGGGCCGGCCGTATCCGAACACCGGGGAGCTGTTTTTT. It specifies CATSRGGIAGGRPYPNTGELFF.

The chain has TRBV6-5 and TRBJ1-6; 9 nucleotides match TRBD1. The germline CDR1 and CDR2 sequences are MNHEY and SVGAGI. The CDR3 extends over 14 amino acids. V dropped 7 bases and J dropped 10; count of bases not matched to a gene: 8. Here the CDR3 DNA reads TGTGCCAGCAAGAGGGGACAGGGATGGTCACCCCTCCACTTT. It yields the protein CASKRGQGWSPLHF.

This clone was counted only a few times. The chain joins TRBV4-3 to TRBJ1-4, with D perhaps TRBD1 (5 bases). The CDR3 is 15 residues long. V shed 5 bases and J shed 5 bases, with 15 bases lying between them. In germline, CDR1 is LGHNA, CDR2 YSLEER. CDR3 sequence: CASSGRTGVNEKLFF. The CDR3 coding sequence is TGCGCCAGCAGCGGAAGGACGGGGGTGAATGAAAAACTGTTTTTT.

The chain links TRBV30 to TRBJ2-7; D not certain. Trimming removed 0 bases at V and 3 bases at J, with 12 bases between. The CDR3 sequence is 14 residues long. Germline CDR1 is GTSNPN and CDR2 is SVGIG (reference sequence). CDR3 nucleotide sequence: TGTGCCTGGAGTGTATTGAATTCAGGCTACGAGCAGTACTTC. Translation: CAWSVLNSGYEQYF.

CDR3 residues: CASSLLDSSDEQFF. The DNA of the CDR3 is TGTGCCAGCAGTCTACTGGACAGTTCGGATGAGCAGTTCTTC. The chain recombines TRBV27 with TRBJ2-1; the D gene is possibly TRBD1 (6 bases). The V end was cut by 5 bases, the J end by 8 bases, with 16 bases between. This CDR3 comprises 14 residues. Germline V lookup: CDR1 MNHEY, CDR2 SMNVEV (reference sequence).